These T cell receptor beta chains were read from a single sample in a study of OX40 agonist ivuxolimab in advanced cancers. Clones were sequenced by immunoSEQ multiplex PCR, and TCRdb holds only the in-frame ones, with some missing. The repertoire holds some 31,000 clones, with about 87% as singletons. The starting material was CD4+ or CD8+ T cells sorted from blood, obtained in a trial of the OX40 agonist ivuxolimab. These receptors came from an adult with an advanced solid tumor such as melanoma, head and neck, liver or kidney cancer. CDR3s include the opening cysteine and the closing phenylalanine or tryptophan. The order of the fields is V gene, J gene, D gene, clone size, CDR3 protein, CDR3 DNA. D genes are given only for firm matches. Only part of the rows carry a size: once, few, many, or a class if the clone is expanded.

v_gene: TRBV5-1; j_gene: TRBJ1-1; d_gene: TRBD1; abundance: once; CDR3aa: CASSRQGMNTEAFF; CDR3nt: TGCGCCAGCAGCCGACAGGGTATGAACACTGAAGCTTTCTTT
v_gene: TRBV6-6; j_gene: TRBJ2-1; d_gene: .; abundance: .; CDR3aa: CASSPRFGVRHEQFF; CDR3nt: TGTGCCAGCAGTCCCCGGTTTGGAGTCCGGCATGAGCAGTTCTTC
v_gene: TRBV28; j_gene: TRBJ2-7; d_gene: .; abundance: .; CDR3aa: CASSFRAGSTGEAYEQYF; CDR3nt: TGTGCCAGCAGTTTTAGGGCGGGTTCCACAGGGGAGGCCTACGAGCAGTACTTC
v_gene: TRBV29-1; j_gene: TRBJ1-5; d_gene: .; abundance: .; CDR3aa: CSAGHGDQPQHF; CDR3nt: TGCAGCGCCGGTCACGGGGATCAGCCCCAGCATTTT
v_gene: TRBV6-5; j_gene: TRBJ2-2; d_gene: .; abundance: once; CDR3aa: CASSYGGIDTGELFF; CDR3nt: TGTGCCAGCAGTTACGGAGGGATCGACACCGGGGAGCTGTTTTTT
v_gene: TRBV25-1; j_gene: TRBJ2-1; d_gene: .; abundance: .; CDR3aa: CATPSATRDNEQFF; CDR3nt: TGTGCCACCCCTTCCGCGACTAGGGACAATGAGCAGTTCTTC
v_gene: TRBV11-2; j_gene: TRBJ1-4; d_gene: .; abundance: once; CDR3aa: CASSLVPGENEKLFF; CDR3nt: TGTGCCAGCAGCTTAGTGCCCGGGGAGAATGAAAAACTGTTTTTT
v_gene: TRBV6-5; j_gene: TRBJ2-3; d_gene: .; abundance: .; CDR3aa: CASSSEADTQYF; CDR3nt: TGTGCCAGCAGCTCCGAGGCAGATACGCAGTATTTT
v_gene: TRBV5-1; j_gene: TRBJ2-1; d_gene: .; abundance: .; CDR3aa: CASSLDSYNEQFF; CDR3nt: TGCGCCAGCAGCTTGGACAGCTACAATGAGCAGTTCTTC
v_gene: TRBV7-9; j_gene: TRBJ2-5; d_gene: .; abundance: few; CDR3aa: CASSPTQGTQYF; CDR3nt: TGTGCCAGCAGCCCCACACAGGGGACCCAGTACTTC
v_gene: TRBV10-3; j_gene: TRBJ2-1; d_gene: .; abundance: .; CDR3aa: CAISDDPGYNEQFF; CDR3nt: TGTGCCATCAGTGACGACCCAGGGTACAATGAGCAGTTCTTC
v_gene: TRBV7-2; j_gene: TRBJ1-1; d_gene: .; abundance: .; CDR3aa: CASSLGRPRNTEAFF; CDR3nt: TGTGCCAGCAGCTTAGGTCGTCCGAGAAACACTGAAGCTTTCTTT